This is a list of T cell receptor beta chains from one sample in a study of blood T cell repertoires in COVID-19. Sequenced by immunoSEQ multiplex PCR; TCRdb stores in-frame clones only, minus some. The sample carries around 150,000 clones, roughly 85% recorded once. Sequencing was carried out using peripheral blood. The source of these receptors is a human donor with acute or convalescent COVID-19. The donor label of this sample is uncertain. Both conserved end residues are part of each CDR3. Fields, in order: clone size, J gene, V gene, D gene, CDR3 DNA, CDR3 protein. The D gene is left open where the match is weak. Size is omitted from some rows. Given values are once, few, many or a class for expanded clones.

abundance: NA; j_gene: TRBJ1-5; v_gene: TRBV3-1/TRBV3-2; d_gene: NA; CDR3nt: TGTGCCAGCAGCCAGCGACAGGGCAATCAGCCCCAGCATTTT; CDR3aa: CASSQRQGNQPQHF
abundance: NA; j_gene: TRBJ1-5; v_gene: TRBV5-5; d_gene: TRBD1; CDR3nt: TGTGCCAGCAGCTTGGCCCGGACAGGGTTGGTCGATCAGCCCCAGCATTTT; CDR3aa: CASSLARTGLVDQPQHF
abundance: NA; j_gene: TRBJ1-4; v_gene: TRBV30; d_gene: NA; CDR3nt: TGTGCCTGGTCTCAGGGTTTGGCTAATGAAAAACTGTTTTTT; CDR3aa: CAWSQGLANEKLFF
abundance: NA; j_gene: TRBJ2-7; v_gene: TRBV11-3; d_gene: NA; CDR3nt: TGTGCCAGCAGCTTAATGGGGGCCGACGGTACCTACGAGCAGTACTTC; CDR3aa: CASSLMGADGTYEQYF
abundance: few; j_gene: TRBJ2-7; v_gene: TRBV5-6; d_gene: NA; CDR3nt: TGTGCCAGCAGCCAGAAGGCCAGACACTCCTACGAGCAGTACTTC; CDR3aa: CASSQKARHSYEQYF
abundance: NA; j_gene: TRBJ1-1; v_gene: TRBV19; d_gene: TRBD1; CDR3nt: TGTGCCAGTAGGCGGGACAGGGGAAATTATAACACTGAAGCTTTCTTT; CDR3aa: CASRRDRGNYNTEAFF
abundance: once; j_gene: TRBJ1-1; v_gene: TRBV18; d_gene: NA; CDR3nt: TGTGCCAGCTCACCCCGCGTCGGGACACAGAACACTGAAGCTTTCTTT; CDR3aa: CASSPRVGTQNTEAFF
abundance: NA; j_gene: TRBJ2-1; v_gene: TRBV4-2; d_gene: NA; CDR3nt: TGTGCCAGCAGCCAAGGGGGGGGCCCGGGGCTATCTAGCAATGAGCAGTTCTTC; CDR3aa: CASSQGGGPGLSSNEQFF
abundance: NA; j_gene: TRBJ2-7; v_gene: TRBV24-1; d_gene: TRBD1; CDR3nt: TGTGCCACCAGTGATTCACTCGGGACAGGGGCCTCCGAGCAGTACTTC; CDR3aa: CATSDSLGTGASEQYF
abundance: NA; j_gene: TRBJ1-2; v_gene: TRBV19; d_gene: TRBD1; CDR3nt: TGTGCCAGTAGGAACACAGGGGGAAACTATGGCTACACCTTC; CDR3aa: CASRNTGGNYGYTF
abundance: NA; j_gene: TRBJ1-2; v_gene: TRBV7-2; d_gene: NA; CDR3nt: TGTGCCAGCAGCTTAGGCCCCGAGGTGTTGGCGGATGGCTACACCTTC; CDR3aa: CASSLGPEVLADGYTF
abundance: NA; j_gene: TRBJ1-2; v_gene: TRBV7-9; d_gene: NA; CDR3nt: TGTGCCAGCAGCTTAGTAGTGTCATATGGCTACACCTTC; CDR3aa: CASSLVVSYGYTF
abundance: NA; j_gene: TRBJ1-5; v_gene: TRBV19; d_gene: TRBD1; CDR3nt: TGTGCCAGTAGTATATCGTCGGGACAGGGGGCTTCGCAGCATTTT; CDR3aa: CASSISSGQGASQHF
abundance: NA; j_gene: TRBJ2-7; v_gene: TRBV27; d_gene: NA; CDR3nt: TGTGCCAGCAGTTTGGCAGGTCCAAACGAGCAGTACTTC; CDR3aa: CASSLAGPNEQYF
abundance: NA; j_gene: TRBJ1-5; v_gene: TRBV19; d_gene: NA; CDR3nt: TGTGCCAGTAGTATACGGGAGGGCAAGGTCTCATCGTTAGCTAGCAATCAGCCCCAGCATTTT; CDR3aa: CASSIREGKVSSLASNQPQHF
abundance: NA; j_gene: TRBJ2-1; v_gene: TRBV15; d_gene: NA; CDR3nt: TGTGCCACCAGCAAAAACAGAGAATTCTACAATGAGCAGTTCTTC; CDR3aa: CATSKNREFYNEQFF
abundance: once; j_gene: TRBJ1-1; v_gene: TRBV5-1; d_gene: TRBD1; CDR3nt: TGCGCCAGCAGCCCGACAGGGGCTCTGAACACTGAAGCTTTCTTT; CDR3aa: CASSPTGALNTEAFF
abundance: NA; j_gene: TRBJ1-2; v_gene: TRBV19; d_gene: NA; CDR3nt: TGTGCCAGTAGACAGCCCAAAGAGTATGGCTACACCTTC; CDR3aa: CASRQPKEYGYTF
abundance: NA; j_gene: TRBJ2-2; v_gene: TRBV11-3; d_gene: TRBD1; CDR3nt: TGTGCCAGCAGCCCAGGACAGGGAGGCACCGGGGAGCTGTTTTTT; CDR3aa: CASSPGQGGTGELFF
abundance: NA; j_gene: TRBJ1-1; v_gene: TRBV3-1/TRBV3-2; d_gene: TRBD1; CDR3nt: TGTGCCAGCAGCCGAGGGACAGGGAGGAACACTGAAGCTTTCTTT; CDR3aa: CASSRGTGRNTEAFF
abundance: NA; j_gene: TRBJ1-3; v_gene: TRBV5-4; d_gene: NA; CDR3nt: TGTGCCAGCACCCTCGGGTCTGGAAACACCATATATTTT; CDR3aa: CASTLGSGNTIYF